This passage covers 3 T cell receptor beta chains from one sample sequenced in a study of blood T cell repertoires in COVID-19 (dated by TCRdb to between 2020 and 2021). To prepare the library, the immunoSEQ multiplex PCR assay was applied. TCRdb took this table from immuneACCESS and kept in-frame rearrangements with V and J called. Such tables lack part of the clones; where checked against another copy, unresolved V genes explain under half of the gap, and the rest is unexplained. The sample data list 150,000 to 200,000 clones, and about 88% of these were observed just once. The ten largest clones take up roughly 26% of the sample. The sequenced sample consisted of peripheral blood. Every receptor here comes from a man between 60 and 75 years old with acute or convalescent COVID-19.

V usage is TRBV9 and J usage is TRBJ1-5, with TRBD1 matching 9 bases. The trim removed 3 bases at V and 5 bases at J, leaving 6 bases unmatched. This CDR3 is built from 15 residues. CDR1 and CDR2 (germline): SGDLS, YYNGEE. The CDR3 loop reads CASSAGDRADQPQHF. In DNA form, the CDR3 reads TGTGCCAGCAGCGCGGGGGACAGGGCCGATCAGCCCCAGCATTTT. The whole variable domain, filled in from reference TRBV9 and TRBJ1-5, reads DSGVTQTPKHLITATGQRVTLRCSPRSGDLSVYWYQQSLDQGLQFLIQYYNGEERAKGNILERFSAQQFPDLHSELNLSSLELGDSALYFCASSAGDRADQPQHFGDGTRLSIL.

This rearrangement joins TRBV6-5 to TRBJ1-1, with D perhaps matching TRBD1 (5 bases). With 8 bases removed from V and 3 bases from J, the gap between germline ends came to 16 bases. There are 14 residues in the CDR3. Germline CDR1 and CDR2: MNHEY and SVGAGI. The CDR3 region is CASRHGGGYTEAFF. In DNA form, the CDR3 reads TGTGCCAGCCGCCATGGGGGGGGATACACTGAAGCTTTCTTT.

The rearrangement uses TRBV30 and TRBJ2-7, with 9 positions matching TRBD1. The CDR3 spans 14 residues. Germline V CDR1 and CDR2: GTSNPN, SVGIG (reference sequence). The junction had 8 bases not matched to a gene; V was cut back by 2 bases and J by 6 bases. The CDR3: CAWSWTGDLVEQYF. CDR3 bases: TGTGCCTGGAGTTGGACAGGGGATCTCGTCGAGCAGTACTTC.